These 23 T cell receptor beta chains were all obtained from the same sample, sequenced in a study of shared clonotypes between healthy human individuals. Some clones are missing from TCRdb's copy, which holds only in-frame ones; the method was immunoSEQ multiplex PCR. The sample consists of almost 750,000 clones, 72% of them appearing once. The sequenced material came from memory CD4+ T cells sorted from blood. The subset here: CD45RA-negative fraction. The receptors were gathered from a woman in her twenties or thirties in good health.

The rearrangement joins TRBV11-2 to TRBJ2-2; 9 positions agree with TRBD2. The germline gives CDR1 SGHAT, CDR2 FQNNGV. This CDR3 is built from 15 residues. The V segment lost 5 bases and the J segment 7 bases; nucleotides outside the gene matches: 8. In DNA form, the CDR3 reads TGTGCCAGCAGCGTAGCGGGAGTCGGGTTCGGGGAGCTGTTTTTT. This encodes CASSVAGVGFGELFF.

This chain connects TRBV13 to TRBJ2-7; possibly TRBD1 or TRBD2 for D (5 bases each). V shed 0 bases and J shed 2 bases, with 20 bases lying between them. From germline, CDR1 is PRHDT and CDR2 FYEKMQ (reference sequence). This CDR3 is built from 18 residues. The DNA for the CDR3 is TGTGCCAGCAGCTTAGGGGCTCTCGTAAGGGACCGCGCCTACGAGCAGTACTTC. Protein sequence: CASSLGALVRDRAYEQYF.

The chain couples TRBV2 to TRBJ2-5, with D possibly TRBD2 on 6 matching bases. CDR1 and CDR2 (germline): SNHLY, FYNNEI. The V and J ends lost 2 bases and 5 bases respectively, with 15 bases between them. The CDR3 has 15 residues. The CDR3 is CASSELASVGETQYF. CDR3 nucleotide sequence: TGTGCCAGCAGTGAATTGGCTAGCGTGGGGGAGACCCAGTACTTC. Combining the CDR3 with reference TRBV2 and TRBJ2-5 gives the whole variable domain EPEVTQTPSHQVTQMGQEVILRCVPISNHLYFYWYRQILGQKVEFLVSFYNNEISEKSEIFDDQFSVERPDGSNFTLKIRSTKLEDSAMYFCASSELASVGETQYFGPGTRLLVL.

This clone was seen a few times. The identical CDR3 is also encoded by other nucleotide sequences in the sample. The chain combines TRBV6-4 with TRBJ2-1, with 10 nucleotides matching TRBD2. V lost 4 bases to trimming and J lost 0 bases; unmatched junction nucleotides: 0. Germline V CDR1 and CDR2: MRHNA, SNTAGT. The CDR3 contains 15 residues. CDR3 DNA: TGTGCCAGCAGTGTAGCGGGAGGCTCCTACAATGAGCAGTTCTTC. Protein sequence: CASSVAGGSYNEQFF.

This chain uses TRBV5-1 with TRBJ1-4; 7 bases are shared with TRBD1. The V gene's germline CDR1 is SGHRS and CDR2 YFSETQ. Unmatched junction bases numbered 6, after V lost 2 bases and J lost 5 bases. The CDR3 sequence is 15 residues long. The CDR3 sequence is CASSFQTGLNEKLFF. CDR3 nucleotides: TGCGCCAGCAGCTTCCAGACAGGGTTGAATGAAAAACTGTTTTTT. The complete variable domain, with remaining parts taken from reference TRBV5-1 and TRBJ1-4, reads KAGVTQTPRYLIKTRGQQVTLSCSPISGHRSVSWYQQTPGQGLQFLFEYFSETQRNKGNFPGRFSGRQFSNSRSEMNVSTLELGDSALYLCASSFQTGLNEKLFFGSGTQLSVL.

This sequence joins TRBV7-9 and TRBJ2-4, with D possibly matching TRBD1 (6 bases). The CDR3 runs 12 residues. The germline V and J ends were trimmed by 4 bases and 6 bases, with 7 bases remaining between them. Germline lookup yields CDR1 SEHNR and CDR2 FQNEAQ (reference sequence). In nucleotides, the CDR3 is TGTGCCAGCAGCTGGGACACAAACATTCAGTACTTC. Amino acids: CASSWDTNIQYF.

The chain is built from TRBV10-3 and TRBJ1-1, with 11 nucleotides matching TRBD1. In germline, CDR1 is ENHRY, CDR2 SYGVKD. The CDR3 extends over 15 amino acids. The trim removed 6 bases at V and 6 bases at J, leaving 9 bases unmatched. The CDR3 DNA sequence: TGTGCCATCAGCCAAAGGACAGGGGGCGCTTCTGAAGCTTTCTTT. Translating gives CAISQRTGGASEAFF.

The chain combines TRBV2 with TRBJ2-1; 8 positions match TRBD2. Per germline, CDR1 SNHLY and CDR2 FYNNEI. CDR3 length: 16 residues. V shed 5 bases, J shed 8 bases, and the junction held 14 bases outside the gene matches. CDR3 in amino acids: CASSSLSGTRSHEQFF. In DNA, the CDR3 is TGTGCCAGCAGTTCCTTATCCGGGACTAGGTCTCATGAGCAGTTCTTC. The complete variable domain, with remaining parts taken from reference TRBV2 and TRBJ2-1, reads EPEVTQTPSHQVTQMGQEVILRCVPISNHLYFYWYRQILGQKVEFLVSFYNNEISEKSEIFDDQFSVERPDGSNFTLKIRSTKLEDSAMYFCASSSLSGTRSHEQFFGPGTRLTVL.

The DNA of the CDR3 is TGTGCCAGCAGCTTACTCTCGAACATTCAGTACTTC. Encoded protein: CASSLLSNIQYF. This chain joins TRBV28 and TRBJ2-4; D remains unclear. CDR3 length: 12 amino acids. Trimming removed 6 bases at V and 7 bases at J, with 10 bases between. Germline V lookup: CDR1 MDHEN, CDR2 SYDVKM.

The rearrangement joins TRBV28 to TRBJ2-1; D is perhaps TRBD2 (5 bases). The V and J ends lost 5 bases and 5 bases respectively, with 13 bases between them. This CDR3 has 14 residues. In germline, CDR1 is MDHEN, CDR2 SYDVKM. The CDR3 sequence: CASSRLPGNNEQFF. Here the CDR3 DNA reads TGTGCCAGCAGTCGACTCCCGGGGAACAATGAGCAGTTCTTC.

The rearrangement joins TRBV14 to TRBJ2-5, with no clear D. The CDR3 covers 13 residues. Per the germline V gene, CDR1 is SGHDN and CDR2 is FVKESK. V was shortened by 0 bases and J by 7 bases, with 9 bases between the two germline ends. The CDR3 bases are TGTGCCAGCAGCCAAGATCACTGGGGGACCCAGTACTTC. Protein: CASSQDHWGTQYF.

The chain links TRBV5-6 to TRBJ1-2; D gene ambiguous. V lost 4 bases and J 3 bases, leaving 13 bases between the germline ends. The CDR3 extends over 14 amino acids. CDR1 SGHDT and CDR2 YYEEEE come from the germline V gene. CDR3 sequence reads: CASSLPRRHYGYTF. CDR3 bases: TGTGCCAGCAGCCTGCCGAGGCGGCACTATGGCTACACCTTC.

The rearrangement links TRBV30 to TRBJ2-6; 7 nucleotides line up with TRBD1. CDR1 is GTSNPN and CDR2 is SVGIG in the germline V gene (reference sequence). Losses at the gene ends were 2 bases for V and 0 bases for J; bases not matched to a gene: 4. The CDR3 has 16 amino acids. CDR3 sequence reads: CAWSPGGFSGANVLTF. CDR3 sequence (DNA): TGTGCCTGGAGTCCAGGGGGTTTCTCTGGGGCCAACGTCCTGACTTTC.

This clone was detected a few times. A much larger clone differs from this one at a single base, so this may be a read error. Distinct nucleotide sequences in the sample also encode this CDR3. The gene calls are TRBV11-3 and TRBJ2-1, with 8 bases aligning to TRBD2. Losses at the gene ends were 3 bases for V and 3 bases for J; bases not matched to a gene: 1. CDR3 length equals 14 residues. From germline, CDR1 is SGHNT and CDR2 YENEEA. This chain's CDR3 is CASSLAGGYNEQFF. The CDR3 DNA reads as TGTGCCAGCAGCTTGGCGGGAGGCTACAATGAGCAGTTCTTC.

V is TRBV27 and J is TRBJ1-1; D gene uncertain. V lost 0 bases and J 5 bases, leaving 7 bases between the germline ends. This CDR3 contains 13 residues. Germline CDR1 and CDR2: MNHEY and SMNVEV (reference sequence). The CDR3 sequence is CASSLSYSTEAFF. As DNA, the CDR3 is TGTGCCAGCAGTTTATCTTATTCGACTGAAGCTTTCTTT.

The chain employs TRBV5-4 and TRBJ2-2; 13 positions agree with TRBD2. V lost 4 bases to trimming and J lost 5 bases; unmatched junction nucleotides: 5. Per germline, CDR1 SGHNT and CDR2 YYREEE (reference sequence). This CDR3 has 16 residues. Here the CDR3 reads CASSHGTSGMTGELFF. For the CDR3, the DNA is TGTGCCAGCAGCCACGGGACTAGCGGGATGACCGGGGAGCTGTTTTTT.

The chain links TRBV25-1 to TRBJ2-5; D possibly matches TRBD1 or TRBD2 (6 bases each). The CDR3 is made up of 16 amino acids. Germline values: CDR1 MGHDK, CDR2 SYGVNS. Trimming shortened V by 5 bases and J by 7 bases, and 23 bases separated the two germline ends. In nucleotides, the CDR3 is TGTGCCAGCAGTCCCCTGGTGGGGGGCACTGCTCGGACCCAGTACTTC. It is translated as CASSPLVGGTARTQYF. The full variable domain, with the rest looked up from reference TRBV25-1 and TRBJ2-5, is EADIYQTPRYLVIGTGKKITLECSQTMGHDKMYWYQQDPGMELHLIHYSYGVNSTEKGDLSSESTVSRIRTEHFPLTLESARPSHTSQYLCASSPLVGGTARTQYFGPGTRLLVL.

The gene calls are TRBV18 and TRBJ2-7, with 9 positions matching TRBD1. CDR3 length equals 14 residues. The germline V gene encodes CDR1 KGHSH and CDR2 LQKENI. With V trimmed by 3 bases and J by 2 bases, 2 bases remained unmatched. CDR3 nucleotides: TGTGCCAGCTCACCGACAGGGGGTGCCTACGAGCAGTACTTC. This gives the protein CASSPTGGAYEQYF.

The chain is built from TRBV19 and TRBJ2-1; D ambiguous. This CDR3 spans 17 amino acids. Germline V gene sequence: CDR1 LNHDA, CDR2 SQIVND (reference sequence). V was trimmed by 3 bases and J by 0 bases, leaving 15 bases between them. In nucleotides, the CDR3 is TGTGCCAGTAGTATGATTCTGACCCGGAGCTCCTACAATGAGCAGTTCTTC. Protein sequence: CASSMILTRSSYNEQFF. Using reference TRBV19 and TRBJ2-1 for the parts outside the CDR3, the full variable domain is DGGITQSPKYLFRKEGQNVTLSCEQNLNHDAMYWYRQDPGQGLRLIYYSQIVNDFQKGDIAEGYSVSREKKESFPLTVTSAQKNPTAFYLCASSMILTRSSYNEQFFGPGTRLTVL.

This chain connects TRBV5-1 to TRBJ2-3; TRBD2 matches 9 bases. CDR1 and CDR2 from the germline V gene are SGHRS and YFSETQ. This CDR3 has 15 amino acids. Trimming removed 4 bases from V and 2 bases from J; junction bases left unmatched: 5. CDR3 region: CASSRTSELTDTQYF. The CDR3 region has the DNA TGCGCCAGCAGCCGGACTAGCGAGCTCACAGATACGCAGTATTTT.

V is TRBV28 and J is TRBJ1-5; D is uncertain. Between the trimmed V and J ends, which lost 5 bases and 2 bases, there was a span of 10 bases. The germline CDR1 and CDR2 sequences are MDHEN and SYDVKM. CDR3 length: 14 amino acids. In DNA form, the CDR3 reads TGTGCCAGCAGTGCCCCCCAACGCAATCAGCCCCAGCATTTT. The encoded protein is CASSAPQRNQPQHF.

The rearrangement joins TRBV10-3 to TRBJ2-1; 9 nucleotides align to TRBD2. CDR1 and CDR2 from the germline V gene are ENHRY and SYGVKD. Germline trimming cut 5 bases from V and 4 bases from J; bases unmatched to any gene: 6. This CDR3 has 15 residues. The CDR3 DNA reads TGTGCCATCAGTTTTCAAGCGGGAGGTTACAATGAGCAGTTCTTC. This sequence encodes CAISFQAGGYNEQFF.

The chain employs TRBV21-1 and TRBJ2-7. TRBV21-1 is a listed pseudogene. The CDR3 is made up of 15 amino acids. CDR3 DNA sequence: TGTGCCAGCACCTACGACAGTGGGGGAACCTACGAGCAGTACTTC. Translated, it gives CASTYDSGGTYEQYF.